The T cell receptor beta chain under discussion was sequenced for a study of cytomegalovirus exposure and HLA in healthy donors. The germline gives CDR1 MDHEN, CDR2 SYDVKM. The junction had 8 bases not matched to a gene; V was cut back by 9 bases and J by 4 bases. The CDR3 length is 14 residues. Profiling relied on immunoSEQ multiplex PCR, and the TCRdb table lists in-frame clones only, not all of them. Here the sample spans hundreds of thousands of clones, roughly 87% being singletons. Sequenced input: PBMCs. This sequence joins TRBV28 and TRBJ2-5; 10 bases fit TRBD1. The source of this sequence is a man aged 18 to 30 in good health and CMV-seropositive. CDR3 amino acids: CASELTGGGETQYF. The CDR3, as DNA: TGTGCCAGTGAATTGACAGGGGGCGGAGAGACCCAGTACTTC.